This TCR beta chain appears in the sequencing data of a study of shared clonotypes between healthy human individuals. CDR3 length: 10 amino acids. The germline CDR1 and CDR2 sequences are SQVTM and ANQGSEA. The V and J ends lost 2 bases and 6 bases respectively, with 5 bases between them. Data came from immunoSEQ multiplex PCR; TCRdb stores just in-frame clones and leaves some out. The sample shows 1,500,000 or so clones, roughly 97% of them seen only once. Sequenced sample: naive CD4+ T cells sorted from blood. This sample's subset: CD45RA+ positively selected. V and J are TRBV29-1 and TRBJ2-7; maybe TRBD1 (5 bases). The TCR was taken from a man aged 25 to 40 in good health. This CDR3 reads CSVEQGEQYF. In DNA, the CDR3 is TGCAGCGTTGAACAGGGCGAGCAGTACTTC.